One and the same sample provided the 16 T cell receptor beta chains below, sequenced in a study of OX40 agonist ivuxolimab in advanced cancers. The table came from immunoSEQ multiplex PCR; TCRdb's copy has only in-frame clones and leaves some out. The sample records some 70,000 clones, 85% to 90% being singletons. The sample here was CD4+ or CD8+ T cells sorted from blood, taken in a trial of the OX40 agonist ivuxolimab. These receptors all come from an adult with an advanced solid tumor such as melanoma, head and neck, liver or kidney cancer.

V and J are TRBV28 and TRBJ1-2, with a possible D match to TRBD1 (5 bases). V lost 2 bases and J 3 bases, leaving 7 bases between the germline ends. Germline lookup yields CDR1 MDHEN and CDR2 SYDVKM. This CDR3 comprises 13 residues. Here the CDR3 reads CASSLGGHYGYTF. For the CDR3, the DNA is TGTGCCAGCAGTTTAGGGGGACACTATGGCTACACCTTC.

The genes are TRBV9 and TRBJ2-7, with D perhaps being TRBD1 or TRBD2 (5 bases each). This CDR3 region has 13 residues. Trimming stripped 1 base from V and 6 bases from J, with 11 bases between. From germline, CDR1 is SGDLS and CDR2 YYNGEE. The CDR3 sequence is CASSVIGTGEQYF. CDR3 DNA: TGTGCCAGCAGCGTAATCGGGACGGGCGAGCAGTACTTC.

CDR3 nucleotides: TGTGCCAGCAGTGGCCCTTCAGGGTTGGGGGAGCAGTACTTC. This sequence encodes CASSGPSGLGEQYF. The chain carries TRBV6-1 and TRBJ2-7; tentatively, D is TRBD1 (5 bases). Between the trimmed V and J ends, which lost 4 bases and 7 bases, there was a span of 17 bases. Germline-derived CDR1 and CDR2 are MNHNS and SASEGT. The CDR3 consists of 14 residues.

CDR3 sequence reads: CASRSGSSYNEQFF. The CDR3, as DNA: TGTGCCAGCAGGAGCGGGAGCTCCTACAATGAGCAGTTCTTC. This chain connects TRBV5-4 to TRBJ2-1; 8 positions agree with TRBD2. Germline-derived CDR1 and CDR2 are SGHNT and YYREEE (reference sequence). The CDR3 length is 14 residues. V gave up 5 bases and J gave up 0 bases; unmatched junction bases: 1.

The CDR3 DNA follows: TGTGCCAGCAGTGAAGCGCGAGGGCCGTCAGGGCCCCAGCATTTT. Its translation: CASSEARGPSGPQHF. The V and J genes are TRBV2 and TRBJ1-5; D gene uncertain. The CDR3 runs to 15 residues. The germline V gene encodes CDR1 SNHLY and CDR2 FYNNEI. The V end was cut by 0 bases, the J end by 9 bases, with 15 bases between.

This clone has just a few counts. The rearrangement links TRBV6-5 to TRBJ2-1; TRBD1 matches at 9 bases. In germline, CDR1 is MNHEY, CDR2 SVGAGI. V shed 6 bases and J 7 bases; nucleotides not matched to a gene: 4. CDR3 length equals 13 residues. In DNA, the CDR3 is TGTGCCAGCAGAACAGGGGGCAAGAATGAGCAGTTCTTC. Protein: CASRTGGKNEQFF.

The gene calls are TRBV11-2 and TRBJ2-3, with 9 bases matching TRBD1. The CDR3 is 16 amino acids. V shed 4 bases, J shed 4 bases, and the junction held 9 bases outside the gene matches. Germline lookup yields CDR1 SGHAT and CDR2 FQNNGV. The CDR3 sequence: CASSSWGTGTSDTQYF. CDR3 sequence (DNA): TGTGCCAGCAGCTCCTGGGGGACAGGGACCTCAGATACGCAGTATTTT.

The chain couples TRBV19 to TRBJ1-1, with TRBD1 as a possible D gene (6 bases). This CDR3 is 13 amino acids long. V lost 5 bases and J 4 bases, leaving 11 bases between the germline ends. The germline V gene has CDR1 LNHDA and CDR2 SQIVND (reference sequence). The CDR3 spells CASSSYRATEAFF. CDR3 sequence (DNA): TGTGCCAGTAGTTCCTACAGGGCCACTGAAGCTTTCTTT.

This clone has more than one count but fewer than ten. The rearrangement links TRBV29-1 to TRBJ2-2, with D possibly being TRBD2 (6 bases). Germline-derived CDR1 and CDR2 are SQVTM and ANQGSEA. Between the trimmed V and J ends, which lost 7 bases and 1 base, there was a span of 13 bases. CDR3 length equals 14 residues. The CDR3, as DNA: TGCAGCGCCGGAGGGGTTATGAACACCGGGGAGCTGTTTTTT. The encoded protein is CSAGGVMNTGELFF.

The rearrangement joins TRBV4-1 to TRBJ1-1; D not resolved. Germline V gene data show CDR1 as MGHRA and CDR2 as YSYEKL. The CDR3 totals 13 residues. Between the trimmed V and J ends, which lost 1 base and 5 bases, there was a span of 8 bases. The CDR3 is CASSQVAGTEAFF. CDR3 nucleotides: TGCGCCAGCAGCCAAGTAGCCGGGACTGAAGCTTTCTTT.

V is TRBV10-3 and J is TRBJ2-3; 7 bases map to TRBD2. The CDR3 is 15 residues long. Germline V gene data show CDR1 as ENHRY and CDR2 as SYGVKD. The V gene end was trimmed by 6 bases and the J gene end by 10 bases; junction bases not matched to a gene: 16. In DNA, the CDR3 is TGTGCCATCAGACCTAGGAGGGAGGGCCCCCGGTCGCAGTATTTT. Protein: CAIRPRREGPRSQYF.

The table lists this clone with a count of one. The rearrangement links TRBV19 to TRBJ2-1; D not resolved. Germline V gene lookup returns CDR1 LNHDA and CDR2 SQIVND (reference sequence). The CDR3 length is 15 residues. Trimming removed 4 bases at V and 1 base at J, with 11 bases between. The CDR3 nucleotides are TGTGCCAGTAGTACTATAGCCCATTCCTACAATGAGCAGTTCTTC. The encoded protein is CASSTIAHSYNEQFF.

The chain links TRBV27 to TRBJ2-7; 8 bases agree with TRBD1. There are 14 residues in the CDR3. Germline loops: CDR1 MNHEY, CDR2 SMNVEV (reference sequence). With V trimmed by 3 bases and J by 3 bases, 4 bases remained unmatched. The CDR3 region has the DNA TGTGCCAGCAGTTTTAGACAGGGGATCTACGAGCAGTACTTC. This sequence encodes CASSFRQGIYEQYF.

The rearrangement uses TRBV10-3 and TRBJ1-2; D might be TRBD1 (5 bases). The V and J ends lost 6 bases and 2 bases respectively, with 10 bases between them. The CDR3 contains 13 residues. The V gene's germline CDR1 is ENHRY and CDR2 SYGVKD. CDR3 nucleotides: TGTGCCATCAGGCAGACAGCGAACTATGGCTACACCTTC. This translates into CAIRQTANYGYTF.

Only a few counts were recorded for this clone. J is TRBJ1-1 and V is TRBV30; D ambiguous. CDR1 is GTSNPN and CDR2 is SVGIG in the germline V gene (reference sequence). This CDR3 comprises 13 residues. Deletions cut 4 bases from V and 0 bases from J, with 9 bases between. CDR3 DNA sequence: TGTGCCTGGACCCTACATTTGAACACTGAAGCTTTCTTT. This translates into CAWTLHLNTEAFF.

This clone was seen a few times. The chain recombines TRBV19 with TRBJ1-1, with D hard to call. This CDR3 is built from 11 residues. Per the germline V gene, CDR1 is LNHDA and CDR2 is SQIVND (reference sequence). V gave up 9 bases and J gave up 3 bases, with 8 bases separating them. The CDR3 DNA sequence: TGTGCCAGCGAACAGCACACTGAAGCTTTCTTT. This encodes CASEQHTEAFF. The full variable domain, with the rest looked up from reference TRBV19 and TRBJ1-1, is DGGITQSPKYLFRKEGQNVTLSCEQNLNHDAMYWYRQDPGQGLRLIYYSQIVNDFQKGDIAEGYSVSREKKESFPLTVTSAQKNPTAFYLCASEQHTEAFFGQGTRLTVV.